This T cell receptor beta chain was profiled in a study of blood T cell repertoires in COVID-19. Study overall: Italy, Spain and the United States were the sources of the convalescent and acute COVID-19 samples. T cells, B-cell-depleted T cells, or PBMCs supplied cDNA or gDNA.

While infection was still active, Seattle patients were enrolled and then followed longitudinally. Per the study methods: The authors estimated nucleated cell counts from reference gene primer amplification. TCRdb's copy holds only in-frame clones and misses some; the assay was immunoSEQ multiplex PCR. V and J calls and clone size are those listed in that table; D and trimming were worked out from the DNA. The sample lists 300,000 to 450,000 clones, more than 75% seen once, with about 10% in the top ten. CDR3 length equals 13 residues. Germline CDR1 and CDR2: MDHEN and SYDVKM. Trimming removed 3 bases from V and 6 bases from J, with 11 bases in between.

This clonotype was sampled from a woman under 40 with COVID-19, enrolled during active disease. This chain uses TRBV28 with TRBJ1-2; D may be TRBD1 (6 bases). Specimen: peripheral blood. In DNA, the CDR3 is TGTGCCAGCAGTTTCTCAGGGGTCGATGGCTACACCTTC. It is translated as CASSFSGVDGYTF.